The rows below give T cell receptor beta chains drawn from one sample of a study of graft-versus-host responses after intestinal transplantation. Their specific antigens are unknown. Generated by immunoSEQ multiplex PCR, the TCRdb table keeps only in-frame clones and is missing some. There are about 97,000 clones in the sample; 90% to 95% occur only once, and about 0.18% lies in the top ten. The sample was unstimulated CD4+ T cells sorted from spleen or lymph node cells, taken before transplant. The receptors were sampled from a human donor who was the organ donor for an intestinal transplant. CDR3s include the opening cysteine and the closing phenylalanine or tryptophan.

TRBV9,TRBJ2-2,CASRAGYTGELFF
TRBV29-1,TRBJ2-2,CSVNWDRVTGELFF
TRBV6-6,TRBJ1-6,CASSETGTASPLHF
TRBV11-3,TRBJ2-2,CASSERGNTGELFF
TRBV2,TRBJ2-5,CASSDGGAETQYF
TRBV27,TRBJ2-1,CASSPYLGGLSRSYNEQFF
TRBV28,TRBJ2-2,CASSIRQGNTGELFF
TRBV7-6,TRBJ2-6,CASSKGKVGANVLTF
TRBV19,TRBJ1-5,CASSIDYLSGQQRYQPQHF
TRBV4-1,TRBJ2-1,CASSQDPFRQGTVYNEQFF
TRBV1,TRBJ2-7,CTSISKETSEVHEQYF